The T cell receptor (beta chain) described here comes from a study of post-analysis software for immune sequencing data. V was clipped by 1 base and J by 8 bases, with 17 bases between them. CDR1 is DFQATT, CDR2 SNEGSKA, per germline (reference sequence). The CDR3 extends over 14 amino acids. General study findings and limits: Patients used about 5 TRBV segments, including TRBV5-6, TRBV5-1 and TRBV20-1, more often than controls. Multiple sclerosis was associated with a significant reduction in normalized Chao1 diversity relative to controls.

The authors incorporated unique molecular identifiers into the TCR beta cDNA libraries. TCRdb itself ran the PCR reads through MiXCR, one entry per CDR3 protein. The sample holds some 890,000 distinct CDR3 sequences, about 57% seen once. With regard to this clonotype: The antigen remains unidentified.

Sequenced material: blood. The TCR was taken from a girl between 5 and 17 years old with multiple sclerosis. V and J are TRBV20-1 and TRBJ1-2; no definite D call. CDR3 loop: CSARVHPSVLGYTF. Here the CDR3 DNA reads TGCAGTGCTAGAGTTCACCCATCAGTCCTCGGCTACACCTTC.